A single sample is the source of the 2 T cell receptor beta chains below, sequenced in a study of T-cell memory formation after mild COVID-19. TCRdb re-called the 5' RACE reads through MiXCR, storing one row per CDR3 protein. The data contain 350,000 to 450,000 distinct CDR3 sequences, approximately 20% of them singletons. The sample consisted of PBMCs or a T cell subset sorted from them (not recorded which). Every receptor here comes from an adult woman who had mild COVID-19 (a few samples of this study predate the infection). Cell type and time point are not known.

This clonotype was counted between two and nine times. This CDR3 is CASSLGQGLNQPQHF. As DNA, the CDR3 is TGTGCCAGCAGCTTGGGACAGGGACTCAATCAGCCCCAGCATTTT. The chain uses TRBV7-8 and TRBJ1-5; 9 bases are a match to TRBD1. V gave up 3 bases and J gave up 3 bases; unmatched junction bases: 3. The CDR3 sequence is 15 residues long. The germline V gene encodes CDR1 SGHVS and CDR2 FQNEAQ.

This clonotype was recorded a few times. The chain recombines TRBV25-1 with TRBJ2-7; D is uncertain. The V gene lost 3 bases and the J gene lost 4 bases, with 7 bases spanning the gap. Germline values: CDR1 MGHDK, CDR2 SYGVNS. CDR3 length: 12 amino acids. The CDR3 nucleotides are TGTGCCAGCAGTGACTGGAAGTACGAGCAGTACTTC. Protein sequence: CASSDWKYEQYF.